The 16 T cell receptor beta chains reported below all come from one sample, sequenced in a study of cytomegalovirus exposure and HLA in healthy donors. TCRdb's copy holds only in-frame clones and misses some; the assay was immunoSEQ multiplex PCR. The table lists about 73,000 clones, 80% to 90% of them singletons. The sequenced sample consisted of PBMCs. The receptors here all came from a woman between 18 and 30 years old in good health and CMV-seropositive.

The chain has TRBV6-5 and TRBJ2-7; D is possibly TRBD1 (6 bases). Germline loops: CDR1 MNHEY, CDR2 SVGAGI. CDR3 length: 13 amino acids. Deletions cut 2 bases from V and 5 bases from J, with 10 bases between. The DNA of the CDR3 is TGTGCCAGCAGTTACCCGGACAGAGACGAGCAGTACTTC. Translating gives CASSYPDRDEQYF.

The V and J genes are TRBV28 and TRBJ1-2; no clear D gene. The CDR3 consists of 13 residues. CDR1 MDHEN and CDR2 SYDVKM come from the germline V gene. Trimming stripped 7 bases from V and 4 bases from J, with 13 bases between. DNA of the CDR3: TGTGCCAGCAAACCTCCGTCGAGCTATGGCTACACCTTC. It codes for CASKPPSSYGYTF.

This CDR3 is CASSPDWQGSQPQHF. The CDR3 DNA is TGTGCCAGCTCACCAGACTGGCAGGGGTCTCAGCCCCAGCATTTT. The rearrangement links TRBV18 to TRBJ1-5, with D tentatively TRBD1 (6 bases). The germline CDR1 and CDR2 sequences are KGHSH and LQKENI. Trimming removed 2 bases at V and 6 bases at J, with 14 bases between. This CDR3 is built from 15 residues. Filled out from reference TRBV18 and TRBJ1-5, the complete variable domain reads NAGVMQNPRHLVRRRGQEARLRCSPMKGHSHVYWYRQLPEEGLKFMVYLQKENIIDESGMPKERFSAEFPKEGPSILRIQQVVRGDSAAYFCASSPDWQGSQPQHFGDGTRLSIL.

The chain carries TRBV28 and TRBJ2-2; the D gene is possibly TRBD2 (5 bases). Between the trimmed V and J ends, which lost 1 base and 6 bases, there was a span of 6 bases. CDR1 is MDHEN, CDR2 SYDVKM, per germline. The CDR3 is 13 residues long. CDR3 in DNA: TGTGCCAGCAGTTTATTGGGAGCCGGGGAGCTGTTTTTT. Protein product: CASSLLGAGELFF.

The CDR3 loop reads CASSALTGGSYNEQFF. CDR3 in DNA: TGTGCCAGCAGCGCCCTAACAGGGGGCTCCTACAATGAGCAGTTCTTC. The chain combines TRBV9 with TRBJ2-1; TRBD1 aligns across 8 bases. Germline V gene sequence: CDR1 SGDLS, CDR2 YYNGEE. The CDR3 spans 16 residues. Trimming took 3 bases from V and 0 from J; bases not matched to a gene: 5.

This rearrangement joins TRBV25-1 to TRBJ2-7; 9 bases match TRBD1. From germline, CDR1 is MGHDK and CDR2 SYGVNS. V was clipped by 6 bases and J by 1 base; unmatched bases: 4. This CDR3 has 14 residues. CDR3 amino acids: CASSLGQGSYEQYF. The DNA of the CDR3 is TGTGCCAGCAGCCTGGGACAGGGATCCTACGAGCAGTACTTC.

This sequence joins TRBV6-5 and TRBJ2-3; TRBD2 agrees at 7 bases. J lost 2 bases, V lost 7 bases, and 3 bases had no gene match. The CDR3 is 13 residues long. Germline CDR1 MNHEY, CDR2 SVGAGI. The CDR3 here is CASTRGDTDTQYF. In DNA form, the CDR3 reads TGTGCCAGCACCCGGGGGGACACAGATACGCAGTATTTT.

The J gene is TRBJ2-7, the V gene TRBV18; D is uncertain. Per germline, CDR1 KGHSH and CDR2 LQKENI. The CDR3 contains 12 residues. With 0 bases removed from V and 3 bases from J, the gap between germline ends came to 3 bases. The chain's CDR3 is CASSPPSYEQYF. CDR3 sequence (DNA): TGTGCCAGCTCACCACCGAGCTACGAGCAGTACTTC.

In its sample, this clone was seen once. J is TRBJ2-3 and V is TRBV19; 7 nucleotides line up with TRBD2. The CDR3 is 15 amino acids. Germline V lookup: CDR1 LNHDA, CDR2 SQIVND (reference sequence). With 4 bases clipped from V and 3 bases from J, the junction kept 7 bases outside the gene matches. CDR3 loop: CASSSGSFMTDTQYF. The CDR3 DNA is TGTGCCAGTAGTAGCGGGAGCTTTATGACAGATACGCAGTATTTT.

The CDR3 DNA follows: TGTGCCAGCAGCCCCTACCGTGGGACCCAGTACTTC. Its protein product is CASSPYRGTQYF. V usage is TRBV7-9 and J usage is TRBJ2-5; the D is unclear. The length of the CDR3 is 12 residues. CDR1 and CDR2 from the germline V gene are SEHNR and FQNEAQ (reference sequence). Trimming took 5 bases from V and 7 from J, leaving 11 bases between them.

The gene calls are TRBV18 and TRBJ1-2; 9 bases align to TRBD1. Losses at the gene ends were 4 bases for V and 6 bases for J; bases not matched to a gene: 6. The CDR3 is 14 residues long. Per germline, CDR1 KGHSH and CDR2 LQKENI. The CDR3 is CASSRGQGRDGYTF. CDR3 DNA sequence: TGTGCCAGCTCACGGGGACAGGGAAGAGATGGCTACACCTTC.

The chain employs TRBV10-2 and TRBJ2-7, with D maybe TRBD2 (6 bases). This CDR3 comprises 14 residues. Germline CDR1 reads WSHSY; CDR2 reads SAAADI. Trimming removed 0 bases from V and 3 bases from J, with 9 bases in between. CDR3 sequence (DNA): TGCGCCAGCAGTGAGTCTAGCGGTAACTACGAGCAGTACTTC. Translation gives CASSESSGNYEQYF.

The chain employs TRBV6-5 and TRBJ2-3, with unresolved D. This CDR3 spans 14 amino acids. Germline CDR1 is MNHEY and CDR2 is SVGAGI. Trimming shortened V by 4 bases and J by 2 bases, and 10 bases separated the two germline ends. The DNA of the CDR3 is TGTGCCAGCAGTTTCCTCATAGCCACAGATACGCAGTATTTT. This codes for CASSFLIATDTQYF.

V gene TRBV4-3 combines with J gene TRBJ1-6; 8 bases are shared with TRBD1. V lost 1 base, J lost 8 bases, and 4 bases stayed unmatched. The CDR3 covers 15 residues. Germline V CDR1 and CDR2: LGHNA, YSLEER. CDR3 in amino acids: CASSQGQGAYSPLHF. The DNA of the CDR3 is TGCGCCAGCAGCCAAGGTCAGGGGGCTTATTCACCCCTCCACTTT.

The chain is built from TRBV7-9 and TRBJ2-3, with TRBD2 matching over 9 bases. The germline V gene encodes CDR1 SEHNR and CDR2 FQNEAQ (reference sequence). This CDR3 has 15 amino acids. After removal of 3 bases from V and 0 bases from J, the junction contained 1 base not matched to a gene. The CDR3 DNA reads as TGTGCCAGCAGCTTTAGCGGGAGTAGCACAGATACGCAGTATTTT. It is translated as CASSFSGSSTDTQYF.

The chain carries TRBV11-2 and TRBJ1-2; D may be TRBD1 (5 bases). The CDR3 runs to 14 residues. V was shortened by 5 bases and J by 4 bases, with 14 bases between the two germline ends. Germline-derived CDR1 and CDR2 are SGHAT and FQNNGV. The CDR3 bases are TGTGCCAGCAGCCCGCAGGGAGGAAGCTATGGCTACACCTTC. Translation: CASSPQGGSYGYTF. The full variable domain, completed using reference TRBV11-2 and TRBJ1-2, is EAGVAQSPRYKIIEKRQSVAFWCNPISGHATLYWYQQILGQGPKLLIQFQNNGVVDDSQLPKDRFSAERLKGVDSTLKIQPAKLEDSAVYLCASSPQGGSYGYTFGSGTRLTVV.